This T cell receptor (beta chain) was profiled in a study of graft-versus-host responses after intestinal transplantation. Assay used: immunoSEQ multiplex PCR; TCRdb lists only in-frame clones, some missing. The profile shows just under 30,000 clones, about 80% of them singletons. Intraepithelial lymphocytes and lamina propria lymphocytes were released through processing of graft tissue. The germline V gene has CDR1 SGDLS and CDR2 YYNGEE. There are 15 residues in the CDR3. Losses at the gene ends were 0 bases for V and 4 bases for J; bases not matched to a gene: 6. V and J are TRBV9 and TRBJ1-1; 7 bases fit TRBD1. This receptor was identified in a human patient who received an intestinal transplant, so some T cells may come from the graft donor. Sequenced here: ileum tissue, sampled 98 days after intestinal transplantation. The CDR3 protein is CASSVEAGGSTEAFF. The CDR3 DNA sequence: TGTGCCAGCAGCGTAGAGGCAGGGGGGTCCACTGAAGCTTTCTTT.